This T cell receptor beta chain comes out of a study of shared clonotypes between healthy human individuals. About the research overall: Donors had three CD4 naive, three CD4 memory, two CD8 naive and one CD8 memory plate apiece.

The naive CD8 population came from CD45RO-negative cells selected for CCR7, without terminally differentiated effector memory CD45RA+ cells. Notes on the study in general: When compared with the clonotypes that were shared by all four sorted-subset donors, the non-shared clonotypes turned out to have lower generation probabilities. Roughly 5% of naive CD4 clonotypes were common to four donors. Incompleteness in sorted-subset sequencing, despite large depth, was shown by rarefaction.

V was shortened by 8 bases and J by 4 bases, with 12 bases between the two germline ends. Germline values: CDR1 SNHLY, CDR2 FYNNEI. This CDR3 has 13 residues. Only in-frame clones appear in the TCRdb table, and some are missing; sequencing was by immunoSEQ multiplex PCR. The sample includes about 2 million clones, just under 95% seen only once; the top ten take more than 0.9%. This clone was recorded once. Its antigen is unidentified. The chain recombines TRBV2 with TRBJ2-1, with a tentative D call TRBD2 (5 bases). Material: naive CD8+ T cells sorted from blood. The receptor's source is a man aged 18 to 30 in good health. Here the CDR3 reads CASSWTEYNEQFF. Here the CDR3 DNA reads TGTGCCAGCTCTTGGACTGAGTACAATGAGCAGTTCTTC.